The 11 T cell receptor beta chains presented below share a single source sample, sequenced in a study of cytomegalovirus exposure and HLA in healthy donors. The primer mix had 60 Vbeta and 13 Jbeta primers. Using immunoSEQ multiplex PCR, the repertoire was profiled, and TCRdb retains in-frame clones only, with some absent. The table includes approximately 150,000 clones, approximately 71% detected once. Specimen: PBMCs. The receptors derive from a male donor in good health and CMV-seronegative.

The V and J genes are TRBV4-1 and TRBJ2-7; 9 bases match TRBD1. Germline loops: CDR1 MGHRA, CDR2 YSYEKL. The CDR3 spans 14 residues. V dropped 4 bases and J dropped 0; count of bases not matched to a gene: 1. The CDR3 sequence: CASSPDRGSYEQYF. DNA of the CDR3: TGCGCCAGCAGCCCGGACAGGGGCTCCTACGAGCAGTACTTC.

This chain uses TRBV5-1 with TRBJ2-6, with a tentative D call TRBD1 (5 bases). V lost 0 bases, J lost 0 bases, and 7 bases lay in between. CDR3 length: 16 residues. Germline V lookup: CDR1 SGHRS, CDR2 YFSETQ. CDR3 in DNA: TGCGCCAGCAGCTTGGACAGGTTCTCTGGGGCCAACGTCCTGACTTTC. Translation gives CASSLDRFSGANVLTF.

This clone appeared a single time. The rearrangement links TRBV28 to TRBJ2-1, with 11 bases that match TRBD2. CDR1 is MDHEN and CDR2 is SYDVKM in the germline V gene. The CDR3 is 16 amino acids. The trim removed 4 bases at V and 9 bases at J, leaving 11 bases unmatched. CDR3 protein: CASSSKSSGRWGEQFF. The CDR3 region has the DNA TGTGCCAGCAGTTCCAAATCTAGCGGGAGGTGGGGTGAGCAGTTCTTC.

This clone occurred a few times. V and J are TRBV5-6 and TRBJ1-5, with a possible D match to TRBD1 (5 bases). CDR1 and CDR2 (germline): SGHDT, YYEEEE. V lost 2 bases, J lost 3 bases, and 12 bases lay in between. The CDR3 length is 15 residues. CDR3 sequence: CASSFGGTVNQPQHF. In DNA, the CDR3 is TGTGCCAGCAGCTTCGGGGGGACGGTCAATCAGCCCCAGCATTTT. Drawing the rest from reference TRBV5-6 and TRBJ1-5, the complete variable domain is DAGVTQSPTHLIKTRGQQVTLRCSPKSGHDTVSWYQQALGQGPQFIFQYYEEEERQRGNFPDRFSGHQFPNYSSELNVNALLLGDSALYLCASSFGGTVNQPQHFGDGTRLSIL.

This clone was detected a few times. J is TRBJ1-1 and V is TRBV7-9; 9 nucleotides align to TRBD1. Losses at the gene ends were 5 bases for V and 0 bases for J; bases not matched to a gene: 4. The germline V gene encodes CDR1 SEHNR and CDR2 FQNEAQ (reference sequence). The CDR3 covers 15 residues. CDR3 sequence (DNA): TGTGCCAGCAGCGTAGGACAGGGGCTGAACACTGAAGCTTTCTTT. Amino acid sequence: CASSVGQGLNTEAFF.

The chain recombines TRBV4-1 with TRBJ2-3, with 7 bases matching TRBD2. CDR3 length: 17 amino acids. Germline CDR1 MGHRA, CDR2 YSYEKL. V gave up 3 bases and J gave up 4 bases; unmatched junction bases: 13. The CDR3 is CASSHTEGLVGPDTQYF. The CDR3 region has the DNA TGCGCCAGCAGCCACACAGAAGGACTAGTCGGGCCAGATACGCAGTATTTT.

V usage is TRBV5-4 and J usage is TRBJ2-2; D gene uncertain. The V gene lost 7 bases and the J gene lost 4 bases, with 11 bases spanning the gap. Germline V CDR1 and CDR2: SGHNT, YYREEE (reference sequence). The CDR3 length is 13 residues. CDR3 protein: CASSSWATGELFF. CDR3 coding DNA: TGTGCCAGCTCCTCTTGGGCCACCGGGGAGCTGTTTTTT.

The rearrangement links TRBV4-1 to TRBJ1-3; possibly TRBD1 for D (6 bases). In germline, CDR1 is MGHRA, CDR2 YSYEKL. The CDR3 loop spans 16 amino acids. Trimming took off 0 bases at V and 4 bases at J, with 13 bases between the two ends. CDR3: CASSQDQGRRGNTIYF. Here the CDR3 DNA reads TGCGCCAGCAGCCAAGATCAGGGGCGCCGGGGAAACACCATATATTTT.

This chain uses TRBV28 with TRBJ2-1; 7 nucleotides line up with TRBD2. The length of the CDR3 is 16 residues. Germline V gene lookup returns CDR1 MDHEN and CDR2 SYDVKM. With V trimmed by 4 bases and J by 9 bases, 15 bases remained unmatched. The CDR3 sequence is CASSSLVGGGSGEQFF. The CDR3 DNA reads TGTGCCAGCAGTTCCCTCGTGGGGGGAGGGTCAGGTGAGCAGTTCTTC.

The genes are TRBV4-3 and TRBJ2-7, with 7 bases fitting TRBD2. The CDR3 totals 16 residues. V lost 4 bases to trimming and J lost 3 bases; unmatched junction nucleotides: 12. The germline V gene has CDR1 LGHNA and CDR2 YSLEER. CDR3 DNA sequence: TGCGCCAGCAGCCCCCAGTGGCCTAGCGGATACTACGAGCAGTACTTC. It yields the protein CASSPQWPSGYYEQYF.

This rearrangement joins TRBV9 to TRBJ2-2; D call uncertain. The CDR3 contains 14 residues. The V end was cut by 0 bases, the J end by 3 bases, with 6 bases between. Germline V gene sequence: CDR1 SGDLS, CDR2 YYNGEE. CDR3 nucleotide sequence: TGTGCCAGCAGCGTAGTAGCAGACACCGGGGAGCTGTTTTTT. Protein: CASSVVADTGELFF. The entire variable domain, with the rest obtained from reference TRBV9 and TRBJ2-2, is as follows: DSGVTQTPKHLITATGQRVTLRCSPRSGDLSVYWYQQSLDQGLQFLIQYYNGEERAKGNILERFSAQQFPDLHSELNLSSLELGDSALYFCASSVVADTGELFFGEGSRLTVL.